The 11 T cell receptor beta chains reported below all come from one sample, sequenced in a study of identical twins. MiXCR, run by TCRdb on the 5' RACE reads, gives a single entry per CDR3 protein. The table includes a few hundred thousand distinct CDR3 sequences, more than 20% detected once. The sample was also reused in another study, on T cells expressing NK-cell markers.

The specimen was CD4+ T cells sorted from blood. These receptors all come from a woman aged 18 to 35 in good health.

This clonotype was counted only a few times. The chain uses TRBV6-2 or TRBV6-3 and TRBJ2-1, with D uncertain. This CDR3 has 12 residues. CDR1 is MNHEY, CDR2 SVGEGT, per germline. V was clipped by 7 bases and J by 7 bases, with 11 bases between them. For the CDR3, the DNA is TGTGCCAGCAAGCGCTTTCTTAATGAGCAGTTCTTC. Translation: CASKRFLNEQFF.

This chain connects TRBV5-5 to TRBJ1-6; 7 positions agree with TRBD1. The germline CDR1 and CDR2 sequences are SGHKS and YYEKEE (reference sequence). This CDR3 is 16 amino acids long. The ends lost 1 base at V and 7 bases at J; junction bases unmatched: 8. CDR3 sequence: CASSLWGETGNSPLHF. CDR3 DNA sequence: TGTGCCAGCAGCTTGTGGGGCGAGACAGGGAATTCACCCCTCCACTTT.

The V gene is TRBV5-1, the J gene TRBJ2-2; D is ambiguous. The CDR3 is made up of 15 amino acids. Trimming took 3 bases from V and 1 from J, leaving 10 bases between them. In germline, CDR1 is SGHRS, CDR2 YFSETQ. CDR3 amino acids: CASSWNPENTGELFF. In nucleotides, the CDR3 is TGCGCCAGCAGCTGGAATCCGGAGAACACCGGGGAGCTGTTTTTT. The variable domain in full, with the rest retrieved from reference TRBV5-1 and TRBJ2-2, is KAGVTQTPRYLIKTRGQQVTLSCSPISGHRSVSWYQQTPGQGLQFLFEYFSETQRNKGNFPGRFSGRQFSNSRSEMNVSTLELGDSALYLCASSWNPENTGELFFGEGSRLTVL.

This clonotype was recorded a few times. The chain links TRBV3-1 to TRBJ2-1; no firm D call. V gave up 0 bases and J gave up 4 bases, with 13 bases separating them. The CDR3 sequence is 16 residues long. Germline CDR1 and CDR2: LGHDT and YNNKEL (reference sequence). CDR3 coding DNA: TGTGCCAGCAGCCAAGATAAGGCCGGAATATACAATGAGCAGTTCTTC. It specifies CASSQDKAGIYNEQFF.

This clonotype was seen a few times. As DNA, the CDR3 is TGTGCCAGCAGTCGAAGAGGGACAGAGGTGAACTATGGCTACACCTTC. It translates to CASSRRGTEVNYGYTF. This chain connects TRBV3-1 to TRBJ1-2; 7 bases are a match to TRBD1. Trimming at V came to 6 bases and at J to 2 bases, leaving 12 bases not matched to a gene. The CDR3 sequence is 16 residues long. Per the germline V gene, CDR1 is LGHDT and CDR2 is YNNKEL (reference sequence).

This clonotype was counted only a few times. V usage is TRBV5-1 and J usage is TRBJ2-7; D possibly uses TRBD1 or TRBD2 (5 bases each). The V and J ends lost 4 bases and 7 bases respectively, with 21 bases between them. CDR3 length: 15 residues. Germline values: CDR1 SGHRS, CDR2 YFSETQ. CDR3 residues: CASSPGRSAVGEQYF. DNA of the CDR3: TGCGCCAGCAGCCCGGGACGGTCCGCAGTAGGGGAGCAGTACTTC.

This rearrangement joins TRBV4-1 to TRBJ2-7, with 9 nucleotides matching TRBD1. The germline V gene has CDR1 MGHRA and CDR2 YSYEKL. V lost 6 bases, J lost 0 bases, and 6 bases stayed unmatched. The CDR3 spans 15 residues. The CDR3 bases are TGCGCCAGCAGACGACAGGGGGGTAGCTCCTACGAGCAGTACTTC. It codes for CASRRQGGSSYEQYF.

The chain employs TRBV5-1 and TRBJ2-7; 9 positions agree with TRBD2. Germline CDR1 and CDR2: SGHRS and YFSETQ. The trim removed 2 bases at V and 0 bases at J, leaving 12 bases unmatched. The CDR3 has 18 residues. CDR3 in amino acids: CASSLLAGSSLGSYEQYF. The DNA for the CDR3 is TGCGCCAGCAGCTTACTAGCGGGTTCCTCCTTGGGCTCCTACGAGCAGTACTTC.

The rearrangement joins TRBV7-8 to TRBJ2-6; no definite D call. Germline V gene data show CDR1 as SGHVS and CDR2 as FQNEAQ. CDR3 length: 11 residues. CDR3 loop: CAVPGANVLTF. CDR3 coding DNA: TGTGCTGTACCCGGGGCCAACGTCCTGACTTTC.

The chain uses TRBV5-1 and TRBJ2-1; possibly TRBD1 or TRBD2 for D (5 bases each). Trimming shortened V by 5 bases and J by 3 bases, and 18 bases separated the two germline ends. The CDR3 totals 16 residues. The germline V gene encodes CDR1 SGHRS and CDR2 YFSETQ. The CDR3 DNA reads as TGCGCCAGCAGTGATTTTGGGGGAGTCCTCTACAATGAGCAGTTCTTC. As protein: CASSDFGGVLYNEQFF. Full variable domain (remainder filled in from reference TRBV5-1 and TRBJ2-1): KAGVTQTPRYLIKTRGQQVTLSCSPISGHRSVSWYQQTPGQGLQFLFEYFSETQRNKGNFPGRFSGRQFSNSRSEMNVSTLELGDSALYLCASSDFGGVLYNEQFFGPGTRLTVL.

The chain is built from TRBV10-1 and TRBJ2-2; D might be TRBD2 (5 bases). This CDR3 contains 16 residues. The germline V gene has CDR1 WNHNN and CDR2 SYGVQD (reference sequence). With 4 bases removed from V and 6 bases from J, the gap between germline ends came to 18 bases. The CDR3 region has the DNA TGCGCCAGCAGTGGGCAGGCTTCTCCGGGGTCCGGGGAGCTGTTTTTT. As protein: CASSGQASPGSGELFF.